The present entry profiles one T cell receptor (beta chain) with its context. Trimming cost V 3 bases and J 3 bases; bases outside gene matches: 4. This CDR3 contains 14 residues. Germline loops: CDR1 SGHRS, CDR2 YFSETQ. The data originate from a study of blood T cell repertoires in COVID-19. Study overall: Samples of COVID-19 (acute and convalescent) were obtained from the United States, Italy and Spain. From T cells, B-cell-depleted T cells, or PBMCs came the material, which was cDNA or gDNA.

The authors' processing: From reference gene primer amplification, estimates of nucleated cell counts were derived. Method: immunoSEQ multiplex PCR; TCRdb's copy keeps in-frame clones and lacks some. The D gene and trimming were derived from the DNA, and the V and J assignments and clone size from that table. The sample has 200,000 to 250,000 clones, roughly 85% seen once. Seattle-derived patients entered the study during active infection and were followed longitudinally. The sample was peripheral blood. This TCR came from a woman aged 70-85 years with COVID-19, enrolled during active disease. The J gene is TRBJ2-5, the V gene TRBV5-1; 8 bases are shared with TRBD1. Written as DNA, the CDR3 is TGCGCCAGCAGCTACGCGACAGGGGAAGAGACCCAGTACTTC. Translated, it gives CASSYATGEETQYF. Variable domain in full (rest from reference TRBV5-1 and TRBJ2-5): KAGVTQTPRYLIKTRGQQVTLSCSPISGHRSVSWYQQTPGQGLQFLFEYFSETQRNKGNFPGRFSGRQFSNSRSEMNVSTLELGDSALYLCASSYATGEETQYFGPGTRLLVL.